This T cell receptor (beta chain) was profiled in a study of blood T cell repertoires in COVID-19. Sequencing used immunoSEQ multiplex PCR; TCRdb keeps in-frame clones, though not all of them. The sample shows 280,000 or so clones, nearly 90% of them seen only once. Germline V gene data show CDR1 as LNHDA and CDR2 as SQIVND (reference sequence). There are 17 residues in the CDR3. The trim removed 6 bases at V and 4 bases at J, leaving 12 bases unmatched. The chain recombines TRBV19 with TRBJ2-1, with 10 bases identical to TRBD2. Material for sequencing was PBMCs or T cells enriched from blood (not recorded which). The TCR originated in a woman aged 18-29 years with acute COVID-19. DNA for the CDR3: TGTGCCAGTAGCCCATTTAGCGGGAGGCTCCTTTACAATGAGCAGTTCTTC. Its protein is CASSPFSGRLLYNEQFF.